This passage covers 27 T cell receptor beta chains from one sample sequenced in a study of immune evolution from preneoplasia to lung adenocarcinoma. TCRdb's copy holds only in-frame clones and misses some; the assay was immunoSEQ multiplex PCR. The repertoire includes 5,500 to 7,500 clones, approximately 79% of them detected once, and about 2.9% sits in the top ten. Sequences were obtained from FFPE minimally invasive lung adenocarcinoma tissue. The receptors were gathered from a person aged 60-80 years with lung adenocarcinoma.

V is TRBV27 and J is TRBJ1-1, with a weak D call TRBD1 (5 bases). The germline V and J ends were trimmed by 3 bases and 1 base, with 15 bases remaining between them. Looked up from germline, CDR1 is MNHEY and CDR2 is SMNVEV (reference sequence). This CDR3 region has 16 residues. CDR3 loop: CASSFSYAGSNTEAFF. CDR3 bases: TGTGCCAGCAGTTTTTCATATGCAGGGTCGAACACTGAAGCTTTCTTT.

The V call is TRBV7-8, the J call TRBJ1-2, with D tentatively TRBD1 (6 bases). Germline loops: CDR1 SGHVS, CDR2 FQNEAQ. This CDR3 spans 15 amino acids. V lost 5 bases to trimming and J lost 0 bases, with 13 bases between them. The CDR3 DNA follows: TGTGCCAGCAGCCCTAGGACAGCAGCTAACTATGGCTACACCTTC. Protein sequence: CASSPRTAANYGYTF.

The V gene is TRBV25-1, the J gene TRBJ1-2, with D unclear. The CDR3 covers 12 residues. Germline lookup yields CDR1 MGHDK and CDR2 SYGVNS. Trimming left V 2 bases short and J 8 bases short, with 9 bases between. CDR3 loop: CASSEPPLGYTF. CDR3 DNA sequence: TGTGCCAGCAGTGAACCCCCTCTCGGCTACACCTTC.

The count of this clone is one. This chain connects TRBV6-5 to TRBJ2-7; 8 bases line up with TRBD1. CDR1 and CDR2 (germline): MNHEY, SVGAGI. V gave up 5 bases and J gave up 2 bases; unmatched junction bases: 5. The CDR3 spans 14 residues. The CDR3 nucleotides read TGTGCCAGCAGTCTCACAGGGGGGACCTACGAGCAGTACTTC. Protein sequence: CASSLTGGTYEQYF.

V usage is TRBV10-3 and J usage is TRBJ2-7; TRBD2 matches 7 bases. V was pared by 1 base and J by 1 base, with 10 bases of the junction left unmatched. This CDR3 is 17 amino acids long. Germline V gives CDR1 ENHRY, CDR2 SYGVKD. The CDR3 protein is CAISEFPTSGKSYEQYF. The CDR3 DNA reads TGTGCCATCAGTGAGTTCCCGACCAGCGGGAAGTCCTACGAGCAGTACTTC.

This chain joins TRBV11-2 and TRBJ1-3; D remains ambiguous. The CDR3 is made up of 12 amino acids. V was clipped by 5 bases and J by 4 bases, with 6 bases between them. The germline CDR1 and CDR2 sequences are SGHAT and FQNNGV. The CDR3 protein is CASSPLGNTIYF. The CDR3 coding sequence is TGTGCCAGCAGCCCATTGGGAAACACCATATATTTT.

The chain recombines TRBV28 with TRBJ2-7; 7 positions agree with TRBD1. The V segment lost 9 bases and the J segment 2 bases; nucleotides outside the gene matches: 4. Germline V gives CDR1 MDHEN, CDR2 SYDVKM. The CDR3 extends over 12 amino acids. CDR3 DNA: TGTGCCAGTACCGGGACAGCCTACGAGCAGTACTTC. As protein: CASTGTAYEQYF.

V gene TRBV29-1 combines with J gene TRBJ1-5; maybe TRBD1 (5 bases). The CDR3 is made up of 14 amino acids. V was clipped by 6 bases and J by 6 bases, with 18 bases between them. Germline CDR1 is SQVTM and CDR2 is ANQGSEA. The CDR3 DNA reads as TGCAGCGTGGGGGAGGGCGGAGCGGGTCAGCCCCAGCATTTT. Its translation: CSVGEGGAGQPQHF.

This chain joins TRBV4-1 and TRBJ2-3, with D hard to call. The CDR3 is 17 residues long. Germline V lookup: CDR1 MGHRA, CDR2 YSYEKL. V lost 0 bases and J 0 bases, leaving 13 bases between the germline ends. The CDR3 is CASSQDQGIKSTDTQYF. CDR3 nucleotide sequence: TGCGCCAGCAGCCAAGATCAAGGGATAAAGAGCACAGATACGCAGTATTTT.

This clone was counted only a few times. The V call is TRBV27, the J call TRBJ1-2; D is unresolved. Trimming pared 7 bases from V and 0 bases from J, leaving 15 bases between. The germline CDR1 and CDR2 sequences are MNHEY and SMNVEV (reference sequence). The CDR3 covers 15 residues. The CDR3 sequence is CASTRTGSTNYGYTF. As DNA, the CDR3 is TGTGCCAGCACCCGGACGGGCAGCACTAACTATGGCTACACCTTC.

This chain uses TRBV7-2 with TRBJ2-5; D possibly corresponds to TRBD1 (6 bases). Between the trimmed V and J ends, which lost 5 bases and 4 bases, there was a span of 14 bases. The CDR3 has 14 amino acids. From germline, CDR1 is SGHTA and CDR2 FQGNSA. CDR3 loop: CASSPTGFVETQYF. The CDR3 region has the DNA TGTGCCAGCAGCCCCACAGGGTTTGTAGAGACCCAGTACTTC.

This chain links TRBV20-1 with TRBJ2-5; D is unclear. Germline CDR1 reads DFQATT; CDR2 reads SNEGSKA (reference sequence). V lost 3 bases to trimming and J lost 4 bases, with 6 bases between them. The CDR3 loop spans 11 amino acids. CDR3 residues: CSASPRETQYF. The CDR3 DNA reads as TGCAGTGCTAGCCCGCGAGAGACCCAGTACTTC.

The chain employs TRBV19 and TRBJ2-2, with 15 bases aligning to TRBD2. CDR1 and CDR2 (germline): LNHDA, SQIVND (reference sequence). This CDR3 comprises 17 residues. V shed 5 bases, J shed 6 bases, and the junction held 7 bases outside the gene matches. The chain's CDR3 is CASSWGLAGGFAGELFF. The CDR3, as DNA: TGTGCCAGTAGTTGGGGACTAGCGGGAGGTTTTGCCGGGGAGCTGTTTTTT.

This chain connects TRBV28 to TRBJ1-3, with D unresolved. The CDR3 covers 13 residues. Trimming stripped 3 bases from V and 7 bases from J, with 10 bases between. Per the germline V gene, CDR1 is MDHEN and CDR2 is SYDVKM. The CDR3 coding sequence is TGTGCCAGCAGTTTTTCAAGGTGGAACACCATATATTTT. The encoded protein is CASSFSRWNTIYF.

The V gene is TRBV5-1, the J gene TRBJ1-5; TRBD1 is a possible D gene (5 bases). Germline V CDR1 and CDR2: SGHRS, YFSETQ. The CDR3 is 15 amino acids. Trimming cost V 0 bases and J 0 bases, with 7 bases left between them. DNA for the CDR3: TGCGCCAGCAGCTTGGCGGGACGTAGCAATCAGCCCCAGCATTTT. Amino acids: CASSLAGRSNQPQHF.

The chain carries TRBV5-1 and TRBJ2-3; no clear D. V dropped 4 bases and J dropped 3 bases, with 3 bases sitting between them. Germline V CDR1 and CDR2: SGHRS, YFSETQ. The CDR3 totals 11 residues. The CDR3 here is CASSLTDTQYF. In DNA form, the CDR3 reads TGCGCCAGCAGCCTTACAGATACGCAGTATTTT.

The genes are TRBV10-3 and TRBJ1-1; no definite D call. Trimming removed 3 bases at V and 0 bases at J, with 5 bases between. CDR1 ENHRY and CDR2 SYGVKD come from the germline V gene. The CDR3 contains 13 residues. Here the CDR3 reads CAISEGLNTEAFF. CDR3 nucleotides: TGTGCCATCAGTGAAGGGTTGAACACTGAAGCTTTCTTT.

The chain links TRBV27 to TRBJ2-1, with D possibly TRBD1 on 6 matching bases. Germline lookup yields CDR1 MNHEY and CDR2 SMNVEV (reference sequence). The germline V and J ends were trimmed by 5 bases and 4 bases, with 9 bases remaining between them. The CDR3 covers 13 residues. The CDR3 here is CASSLQGYNEQFF. CDR3 DNA sequence: TGTGCCAGCAGTCTACAGGGTTACAATGAGCAGTTCTTC.

The chain joins TRBV20-1 to TRBJ2-5; D may be TRBD1 (6 bases). This CDR3 contains 11 residues. CDR1 and CDR2 from the germline V gene are DFQATT and SNEGSKA (reference sequence). Trimming removed 7 bases at V and 1 base at J, with 7 bases between. CDR3 sequence (DNA): TGCAGTGGAGGGGGCCAAGAGACCCAGTACTTC. Translating gives CSGGGQETQYF.

The chain carries TRBV5-3 and TRBJ2-5, with TRBD2 matching 8 bases. Being an ORF, TRBV5-3 has a function that is uncertain. The CDR3 covers 16 residues. Trimming took 0 bases from V and 5 from J; bases not matched to a gene: 9. The CDR3 region is CARSLGHPGLEETQYF. In DNA form, the CDR3 reads TGTGCCAGAAGCTTGGGGCACCCGGGACTAGAGGAGACCCAGTACTTC.

This sequence joins TRBV28 and TRBJ2-3, with 14 bases identical to TRBD2. The CDR3 has 17 amino acids. Germline V gene lookup returns CDR1 MDHEN and CDR2 SYDVKM. The V gene end was trimmed by 2 bases and the J gene end by 5 bases; junction bases not matched to a gene: 6. CDR3 DNA sequence: TGTGCCAGCAGTTTAGGCCCGGGACTAGCGGGAGTAGATACGCAGTATTTT. Amino acids: CASSLGPGLAGVDTQYF.

This chain links TRBV19 with TRBJ1-6, with TRBD1 as a possible D gene (6 bases). Trimming took 5 bases from V and 4 from J, leaving 9 bases between them. Per germline, CDR1 LNHDA and CDR2 SQIVND (reference sequence). CDR3 length: 14 amino acids. The CDR3 protein is CASSSGQYNSPLHF. CDR3 nucleotide sequence: TGTGCCAGTAGTTCGGGACAATATAATTCACCCCTCCACTTT. The entire variable domain, with the rest obtained from reference TRBV19 and TRBJ1-6, is as follows: DGGITQSPKYLFRKEGQNVTLSCEQNLNHDAMYWYRQDPGQGLRLIYYSQIVNDFQKGDIAEGYSVSREKKESFPLTVTSAQKNPTAFYLCASSSGQYNSPLHFGNGTRLTVT.

This clone appeared a few times. The chain joins TRBV4-1 to TRBJ1-6; tentatively, D is TRBD1 (5 bases). Germline CDR1 is MGHRA and CDR2 is YSYEKL. The germline V and J ends were trimmed by 6 bases and 5 bases, with 20 bases remaining between them. The CDR3 runs to 17 residues. The CDR3 DNA follows: TGCGCCAGCAGACATGGACGCTTGGGGGATCATAATTCACCCCTCCACTTT. The encoded protein is CASRHGRLGDHNSPLHF.

The rearrangement links TRBV7-3 to TRBJ2-3, with 11 bases lining up with TRBD2. Germline V CDR1 and CDR2: SGHTA, FQGTGA. V lost 5 bases to trimming and J lost 2 bases; unmatched junction nucleotides: 6. The CDR3 contains 16 residues. The DNA of the CDR3 is TGTGCCAGCAGCCTGGGGACTAGCGGTTACACAGATACGCAGTATTTT. Encoded protein: CASSLGTSGYTDTQYF.

The count of this clone is one. The rearrangement joins TRBV11-2 to TRBJ2-4; 8 bases are shared with TRBD1. Germline CDR1 and CDR2: SGHAT and FQNNGV. The CDR3 spans 15 residues. The V segment lost 4 bases and the J segment 2 bases; nucleotides outside the gene matches: 4. The DNA of the CDR3 is TGTGCCAGCAGCTCGCGACAGGGGACCAAAAACATTCAGTACTTC. Translation gives CASSSRQGTKNIQYF.

In nucleotides, the CDR3 is TGTGCCAGCAGTGAGGACGGGACTAGCGGTTACAATGAGCAGTTCTTC. Protein sequence: CASSEDGTSGYNEQFF. The V call is TRBV6-1, the J call TRBJ2-1, with 11 bases lining up with TRBD2. The CDR3 is 16 amino acids. V shed 3 bases, J shed 4 bases, and the junction held 5 bases outside the gene matches. Looked up from germline, CDR1 is MNHNS and CDR2 is SASEGT.

This sequence joins TRBV11-2 and TRBJ2-4, with D perhaps matching TRBD1 (5 bases). With 2 bases removed from V and 0 bases from J, the gap between germline ends came to 20 bases. The CDR3 loop spans 19 amino acids. CDR1 SGHAT and CDR2 FQNNGV come from the germline V gene. DNA for the CDR3: TGTGCCAGCAGCTTATGGGGCCGAGCCTCAACCCTAGCCAAAAACATTCAGTACTTC. It yields the protein CASSLWGRASTLAKNIQYF.